This TCR beta chain was found in a study of T cells in Graves' hyperthyroidism and ophthalmopathy. Whole-study findings and limits: Ophthalmopathy onset followed model prediction by a median around six months.

Amplification targeted TCR beta CDR3 regions from RNA transcripts. Carried out on the TCR CDR3, a first-round RT-PCR used the HTBI primer set. TCRdb called the multiplex PCR reads again in MiXCR, with one record for every CDR3 protein. The sample holds around 350,000 distinct CDR3 sequences, roughly 19% seen once. The sample holds many counts of this clonotype. What it binds is not known. Exclusions: uncontrolled infection, other autoimmune disease, pregnancy, lactation. Sequencing was carried out using blood. The source is a woman aged 18 to 35 with Graves' hyperthyroidism.

The CDR3: CASMKGREQYF. The CDR3 DNA reads TGTGCCAGCATGAAGGGTCGCGAGCAGTACTTC. The genes are TRBV6-2 or TRBV6-3 and TRBJ2-7; D remains unclear. The CDR3 contains 11 residues. The germline V and J ends were trimmed by 7 bases and 6 bases, with 10 bases remaining between them. Germline CDR1 and CDR2: MNHEY and SVGEGT.